This T cell receptor beta chain was captured by sequencing in a study of early T cells in non-severe SARS-CoV-2 infection. Overall study: Investigators sequenced bulk RNA drawn from unsorted whole blood, and chains remained unpaired. Study-level findings and limits: Matching against VDJdb likely underestimated virus-specific expansions, favoring anti-spike CD8.

This clonotype was seen at least ten times. Its specificity is unknown. The CDR3 extends over 14 amino acids. V was pared by 5 bases and J by 5 bases, with 7 bases of the junction left unmatched. Germline lookup yields CDR1 DFQATT and CDR2 SNEGSKA (reference sequence). Each CDR3 protein gets one entry after TCRdb re-called the 5' RACE reads with MiXCR. The sample holds about 43,000 distinct CDR3 sequences, roughly 10% seen once. This TCR was recovered from an adult who was a healthcare worker with PCR-confirmed SARS-CoV-2 infection or an uninfected control (not recorded which). The sequenced material came from whole blood. The V gene is TRBV20-1, the J gene TRBJ2-1, with TRBD2 matching over 9 bases. In DNA, the CDR3 is TGCAGTGCTGACCCCGGGACTAGCAACAATGAGCAGTTCTTC. It specifies CSADPGTSNNEQFF.